The rows below give T cell receptor beta chains drawn from one sample of a study of blood T cell repertoires in COVID-19. TCRdb's copy holds only in-frame clones and misses some; the assay was immunoSEQ multiplex PCR. The sample lists around 130,000 clones; over 80% were seen once. The sample taken for sequencing was peripheral blood. Receptor source: a man aged 55 to 70 with active or convalescent COVID-19. Both conserved end residues are part of each CDR3. A D gene is named only where the DNA matches it firmly. Rows give clone size only sometimes, using once, few, many, or a class for an expanded clone.

d_gene: -
abundance: -
j_gene: TRBJ1-1
v_gene: TRBV10-3
CDR3aa: CASEDGGLLNTEAFF
CDR3nt: TGTGCCTCGGAAGACGGGGGGCTCCTGAACACTGAAGCTTTCTTT

d_gene: TRBD1
abundance: once
j_gene: TRBJ2-7
v_gene: TRBV6-2/TRBV6-3
CDR3aa: CASSYSGTGREQYF
CDR3nt: TGTGCCAGCAGTTACAGCGGGACAGGGCGCGAGCAGTACTTC

d_gene: TRBD1
abundance: few
j_gene: TRBJ2-1
v_gene: TRBV19
CDR3aa: CASKGSWTGLNNEQFF
CDR3nt: TGTGCCAGTAAAGGGAGTTGGACAGGGTTGAACAATGAGCAGTTCTTC

d_gene: -
abundance: -
j_gene: TRBJ2-2
v_gene: TRBV19
CDR3aa: CASSVDSYAGELFF
CDR3nt: TGTGCCAGTAGTGTGGACAGTTACGCCGGGGAGCTGTTTTTT

d_gene: -
abundance: -
j_gene: TRBJ1-5
v_gene: TRBV6-2/TRBV6-3
CDR3aa: CASSYSSQPQHF
CDR3nt: TGTGCCAGCAGTTACTCGAGTCAGCCCCAGCATTTT

d_gene: -
abundance: once
j_gene: TRBJ1-5
v_gene: TRBV11-1
CDR3aa: CASSLDLGNQPQHF
CDR3nt: TGTGCCAGCAGCTTGGATCTAGGCAATCAGCCCCAGCATTTT

d_gene: TRBD1
abundance: -
j_gene: TRBJ1-2
v_gene: TRBV2
CDR3aa: CASSIAGQGYGYTF
CDR3nt: TGTGCCAGCAGTATAGCGGGACAGGGGTATGGCTACACCTTC

d_gene: -
abundance: -
j_gene: TRBJ2-1
v_gene: TRBV30
CDR3aa: CAWSHTRSSYNEQFF
CDR3nt: TGTGCCTGGAGCCACACTAGGAGCTCCTACAATGAGCAGTTCTTC

d_gene: -
abundance: -
j_gene: TRBJ1-2
v_gene: TRBV24-1
CDR3aa: CATSDILTDYYGYTF
CDR3nt: TGTGCCACCAGTGACATTCTGACAGACTACTATGGCTACACCTTC

d_gene: -
abundance: -
j_gene: TRBJ2-7
v_gene: TRBV29-1
CDR3aa: CSVENWGGSNSYEQYF
CDR3nt: TGCAGCGTTGAAAATTGGGGGGGCTCCAATTCCTACGAGCAGTACTTC

d_gene: -
abundance: once
j_gene: TRBJ2-3
v_gene: TRBV24-1
CDR3aa: CATSDRDSASTDTQYF
CDR3nt: TGTGCCACCAGTGATCGTGACAGTGCTAGCACAGATACGCAGTATTTT

d_gene: TRBD2
abundance: -
j_gene: TRBJ2-7
v_gene: TRBV20-1
CDR3aa: CSASPGTSGRESYEQYF
CDR3nt: TGCAGTGCTAGTCCCGGGACTAGCGGGAGGGAATCCTACGAGCAGTACTTC

d_gene: -
abundance: -
j_gene: TRBJ2-2
v_gene: TRBV10-3
CDR3aa: CAISESSGYTGELFF
CDR3nt: TGTGCCATCAGTGAGTCGAGCGGATACACCGGGGAGCTGTTTTTT

d_gene: -
abundance: -
j_gene: TRBJ1-2
v_gene: TRBV28
CDR3aa: CASSPHQGYTF
CDR3nt: TGTGCCAGCAGTCCCCATCAAGGCTACACCTTC

d_gene: TRBD1
abundance: -
j_gene: TRBJ1-2
v_gene: TRBV19
CDR3aa: CASRGQTYGYTF
CDR3nt: TGTGCCAGTAGGGGACAGACCTATGGCTACACCTTC

d_gene: TRBD1
abundance: -
j_gene: TRBJ1-5
v_gene: TRBV7-9
CDR3aa: CASSLGTGSNQPQHF
CDR3nt: TGTGCCAGCAGCTTAGGGACAGGAAGCAATCAGCCCCAGCATTTT

d_gene: -
abundance: few
j_gene: TRBJ2-2
v_gene: TRBV27
CDR3aa: CASSRTVNTGELFF
CDR3nt: TGTGCCAGCAGCCGTACGGTGAACACCGGGGAGCTGTTTTTT

d_gene: -
abundance: -
j_gene: TRBJ2-1
v_gene: TRBV6-1
CDR3aa: CASSDSSYGGYNEQFF
CDR3nt: TGTGCCAGCAGTGATTCATCGTATGGCGGTTACAATGAGCAGTTCTTC

d_gene: TRBD2
abundance: once
j_gene: TRBJ2-7
v_gene: TRBV6-4
CDR3aa: CASRGLAITYEQYF
CDR3nt: TGTGCCAGCAGGGGACTAGCGATTACCTACGAGCAGTACTTC

d_gene: -
abundance: -
j_gene: TRBJ2-5
v_gene: TRBV28
CDR3aa: CASSLGQGGLETQYF
CDR3nt: TGTGCCAGCAGTCTTGGGCAGGGGGGACTCGAGACCCAGTACTTC

d_gene: TRBD2
abundance: -
j_gene: TRBJ2-3
v_gene: TRBV2
CDR3aa: CASKGLAESTDTQYF
CDR3nt: TGTGCCAGCAAGGGACTAGCCGAAAGCACAGATACGCAGTATTTT

d_gene: -
abundance: -
j_gene: TRBJ2-1
v_gene: TRBV19
CDR3aa: CASSELGNEQFF
CDR3nt: TGTGCCAGTAGCGAACTAGGGAATGAGCAGTTCTTC

d_gene: TRBD2
abundance: -
j_gene: TRBJ2-3
v_gene: TRBV10-3
CDR3aa: CAISGGLVTDTQYF
CDR3nt: TGTGCCATCAGTGGGGGACTAGTCACAGATACGCAGTATTTT

d_gene: TRBD1
abundance: -
j_gene: TRBJ2-3
v_gene: TRBV29-1
CDR3aa: CSVGTGASTDTQYF
CDR3nt: TGCAGCGTTGGGACAGGTGCTAGCACAGATACGCAGTATTTT

d_gene: TRBD2
abundance: -
j_gene: TRBJ2-5
v_gene: TRBV7-2
CDR3aa: CASSGGGGGPQTQYF
CDR3nt: TGTGCCAGCAGCGGGGGGGGAGGAGGCCCCCAGACCCAGTACTTC

d_gene: -
abundance: once
j_gene: TRBJ1-2
v_gene: TRBV10-3
CDR3aa: CAISDRGNYGYTF
CDR3nt: TGTGCCATCAGTGATCGAGGTAACTATGGCTACACCTTC

d_gene: -
abundance: -
j_gene: TRBJ1-1
v_gene: TRBV30
CDR3aa: CAWSVGGPNTEAFF
CDR3nt: TGTGCCTGGAGTGTGGGGGGGCCGAACACTGAAGCTTTCTTT

d_gene: -
abundance: -
j_gene: TRBJ1-6
v_gene: TRBV12-2
CDR3aa: CASRLGGGIDSPLHF
CDR3nt: TGTGCAAGTCGCTTAGGGGGGGGGATTGATTCACCCCTCCACTTT

d_gene: -
abundance: -
j_gene: TRBJ1-3
v_gene: TRBV5-6
CDR3aa: CASSSDGGARSGNTIYF
CDR3nt: TGTGCCAGCAGTAGTGATGGGGGGGCCCGCTCTGGAAACACCATATATTTT

d_gene: -
abundance: -
j_gene: TRBJ2-3
v_gene: TRBV4-2
CDR3aa: CASSQVATDTQYF
CDR3nt: TGTGCCAGCAGCCAAGTCGCGACAGATACGCAGTATTTT

d_gene: TRBD2
abundance: -
j_gene: TRBJ2-5
v_gene: TRBV24-1
CDR3aa: CATSDGSGLAGETQYF
CDR3nt: TGTGCCACCAGTGATGGGTCGGGACTAGCCGGAGAGACCCAGTACTTC

d_gene: TRBD1
abundance: -
j_gene: TRBJ1-5
v_gene: TRBV6-5
CDR3aa: CASSSIPGGGQPQHF
CDR3nt: TGTGCCAGCAGCTCTATCCCAGGGGGCGGTCAGCCCCAGCATTTT

d_gene: TRBD2
abundance: -
j_gene: TRBJ2-5
v_gene: TRBV29-1
CDR3aa: CSSWGGKYQETQYF
CDR3nt: TGCAGCTCTTGGGGGGGAAAGTACCAAGAGACCCAGTACTTC

d_gene: -
abundance: -
j_gene: TRBJ2-3
v_gene: TRBV19
CDR3aa: CATNPDSYTDTQYF
CDR3nt: TGTGCCACCAATCCCGACAGTTACACAGATACGCAGTATTTT

d_gene: TRBD2
abundance: -
j_gene: TRBJ2-1
v_gene: TRBV4-1
CDR3aa: CASSHLGLARKEQFF
CDR3nt: TGCGCCAGCAGCCACCTCGGACTAGCGAGGAAGGAGCAGTTCTTC

d_gene: -
abundance: -
j_gene: TRBJ2-2
v_gene: TRBV12-5
CDR3aa: CASGMSRDFYTGELFF
CDR3nt: TGTGCTAGTGGTATGTCCCGGGACTTTTACACCGGGGAGCTGTTTTTT

d_gene: -
abundance: -
j_gene: TRBJ1-2
v_gene: TRBV4-3
CDR3aa: CASSQDQPGDNYGYTF
CDR3nt: TGCGCCAGCAGCCAAGATCAACCGGGGGATAACTATGGCTACACCTTC

d_gene: -
abundance: -
j_gene: TRBJ1-2
v_gene: TRBV19
CDR3aa: CASSTWTLRKADYGYTF
CDR3nt: TGTGCCAGTAGTACGTGGACTCTTCGAAAGGCGGACTATGGCTACACCTTC

d_gene: TRBD1
abundance: many
j_gene: TRBJ1-2
v_gene: TRBV6-5
CDR3aa: CASSYSRTGGGYGYTF
CDR3nt: TGTGCCAGCAGTTACTCTAGGACAGGGGGAGGCTATGGCTACACCTTC

d_gene: TRBD1
abundance: -
j_gene: TRBJ1-1
v_gene: TRBV15
CDR3aa: CATSRSLGQYTEAFF
CDR3nt: TGTGCCACCAGCAGATCCCTGGGACAGTACACTGAAGCCTTCTTT

d_gene: -
abundance: -
j_gene: TRBJ1-5
v_gene: TRBV18
CDR3aa: CASSPRTDSNQPQHF
CDR3nt: TGTGCCAGCTCGCCACGGACAGATAGCAATCAGCCCCAGCATTTT

d_gene: TRBD1
abundance: -
j_gene: TRBJ1-5
v_gene: TRBV18
CDR3aa: CASSRGTGGSNQPQHF
CDR3nt: TGTGCCAGCTCACGAGGGACAGGGGGAAGCAATCAGCCCCAGCATTTT

d_gene: TRBD1
abundance: -
j_gene: TRBJ2-7
v_gene: TRBV18
CDR3aa: CASSLGQGVYYEQYF
CDR3nt: TGTGCCAGCTCACTTGGACAGGGGGTTTACTACGAGCAGTACTTC

d_gene: -
abundance: -
j_gene: TRBJ2-2
v_gene: TRBV7-9
CDR3aa: CASSPRQNTGELFF
CDR3nt: TGTGCCAGCAGCCCGAGACAGAACACCGGGGAGCTGTTTTTT

d_gene: TRBD2
abundance: -
j_gene: TRBJ2-2
v_gene: TRBV27
CDR3aa: CASSLWAGGNTGELFF
CDR3nt: TGTGCCAGCAGTTTATGGGCGGGAGGGAACACCGGGGAGCTGTTTTTT

d_gene: TRBD1
abundance: once
j_gene: TRBJ2-1
v_gene: TRBV2
CDR3aa: CASSGLGQGIVGQFF
CDR3nt: TGTGCCAGCAGTGGGTTAGGACAGGGGATAGTTGGGCAGTTCTTC

d_gene: -
abundance: -
j_gene: TRBJ2-2
v_gene: TRBV4-2
CDR3aa: CASSPGGNTGELFF
CDR3nt: TGTGCCAGCAGCCCCGGGGGGAACACCGGGGAGCTGTTTTTT